These T cell receptor beta chains were read from a single sample in a study of cytomegalovirus exposure and HLA in healthy donors. Measured with immunoSEQ multiplex PCR; TCRdb has only the in-frame clones, and not every one. The repertoire holds hundreds of thousands of clones, with approximately 90% as singletons. Material: PBMCs. The receptors were sampled from a woman younger than 30 in good health and CMV-seronegative. Both conserved end residues are part of each CDR3. Each record gives: CDR3 protein, CDR3 DNA, D gene, V gene, clone size, J gene. The D gene is left open where the match is weak. Clone size is shown for a subset of rows, as once, few, many or a class of expanded clone.

CDR3aa: CASSLARGGTDTQYF
CDR3nt: TGTGCCAGCAGCTTGGCCCGGGGGGGGACAGATACGCAGTATTTT
d_gene: TRBD2
v_gene: TRBV7-9
abundance: .
j_gene: TRBJ2-3

CDR3aa: CASSLEGVVLAGAGDTQYF
CDR3nt: TGTGCCAGCAGCTTAGAGGGGGTTGTGCTAGCGGGGGCCGGGGATACGCAGTATTTT
d_gene: TRBD2
v_gene: TRBV7-9
abundance: .
j_gene: TRBJ2-3

CDR3aa: CASSRTGTGNGYTF
CDR3nt: TGTGCCAGCAGTCGAACCGGGACAGGGAATGGCTACACCTTC
d_gene: TRBD1
v_gene: TRBV6-5
abundance: .
j_gene: TRBJ1-2

CDR3aa: CASSPGTAHNSPLHF
CDR3nt: TGTGCCAGCTCACCAGGCACAGCTCATAATTCACCCCTCCACTTT
d_gene: .
v_gene: TRBV18
abundance: .
j_gene: TRBJ1-6

CDR3aa: CASSLGFSGGNTDTQYF
CDR3nt: TGTGCCAGCAGCTTAGGTTTTAGCGGGGGGAACACAGATACGCAGTATTTT
d_gene: TRBD2
v_gene: TRBV7-3
abundance: .
j_gene: TRBJ2-3

CDR3aa: CASSGYRDSGTYEQYF
CDR3nt: TGTGCCAGCAGTGGATACCGGGACAGCGGTACCTACGAGCAGTACTTC
d_gene: TRBD1
v_gene: TRBV27
abundance: .
j_gene: TRBJ2-7

CDR3aa: CASLDRTTYGYTF
CDR3nt: TGCGCCAGCTTGGACAGGACCACTTATGGCTACACCTTC
d_gene: TRBD1
v_gene: TRBV4-1
abundance: .
j_gene: TRBJ1-2

CDR3aa: CASTLQGHQPQHF
CDR3nt: TGTGCCAGTACCTTACAGGGTCATCAGCCCCAGCATTTT
d_gene: .
v_gene: TRBV19
abundance: .
j_gene: TRBJ1-5

CDR3aa: CARSFSGGTGGETQYF
CDR3nt: TGTGCCAGAAGCTTTTCTGGAGGGACAGGGGGAGAGACCCAGTACTTC
d_gene: TRBD1
v_gene: TRBV5-3
abundance: .
j_gene: TRBJ2-5

CDR3aa: CASSFQTGNPGELFF
CDR3nt: TGTGCCAGCAGTTTCCAGACGGGGAACCCCGGGGAGCTGTTTTTT
d_gene: .
v_gene: TRBV11-2
abundance: .
j_gene: TRBJ2-2

CDR3aa: CASSYSAGNTEAFF
CDR3nt: TGTGCCAGCAGTTACTCCGCCGGGAACACTGAAGCTTTCTTT
d_gene: .
v_gene: TRBV6-5
abundance: once
j_gene: TRBJ1-1

CDR3aa: CASSSNRGGNEQFF
CDR3nt: TGTGCCAGCAGCTCTAACAGGGGAGGCAATGAGCAGTTCTTC
d_gene: .
v_gene: TRBV11-2
abundance: .
j_gene: TRBJ2-1

CDR3aa: CAWSAGTNYGYTF
CDR3nt: TGTGCCTGGAGTGCAGGGACTAACTATGGCTACACCTTC
d_gene: .
v_gene: TRBV30
abundance: .
j_gene: TRBJ1-2

CDR3aa: CASSSALGGGDGYTF
CDR3nt: TGTGCCAGCAGCTCGGCTCTGGGAGGGGGTGATGGCTACACCTTC
d_gene: .
v_gene: TRBV7-3
abundance: .
j_gene: TRBJ1-2

CDR3aa: CASSLVPGGYEQYF
CDR3nt: TGTGCCAGCAGCTTGGTTCCAGGGGGCTACGAGCAGTACTTC
d_gene: TRBD1
v_gene: TRBV5-6
abundance: .
j_gene: TRBJ2-7

CDR3aa: CASSLGLGGAGLDTEAFF
CDR3nt: TGTGCCAGCAGCTTAGGTCTTGGGGGCGCAGGGTTGGACACTGAAGCTTTCTTT
d_gene: .
v_gene: TRBV11-2
abundance: .
j_gene: TRBJ1-1

CDR3aa: CASSQTGLNTEAFF
CDR3nt: TGCGCCAGCAGCCAGACAGGTTTGAACACTGAAGCTTTCTTT
d_gene: .
v_gene: TRBV5-1
abundance: .
j_gene: TRBJ1-1

CDR3aa: CAWSVRDRRTDYEQYF
CDR3nt: TGTGCCTGGAGTGTACGGGACAGGAGAACCGATTACGAGCAGTACTTC
d_gene: TRBD1
v_gene: TRBV30
abundance: .
j_gene: TRBJ2-7

CDR3aa: CASASGANTGELFF
CDR3nt: TGTGCCAGCGCTAGCGGGGCGAACACCGGGGAGCTGTTTTTT
d_gene: TRBD2
v_gene: TRBV2
abundance: once
j_gene: TRBJ2-2

CDR3aa: CASGGTGELFF
CDR3nt: TGTGCCAGCGGGGGGACCGGGGAGCTGTTTTTT
d_gene: .
v_gene: TRBV9
abundance: .
j_gene: TRBJ2-2

CDR3aa: CASSLRELYNSPLHF
CDR3nt: TGTGCCAGCAGCTTGAGAGAGCTCTATAATTCACCCCTCCACTTT
d_gene: .
v_gene: TRBV11-2
abundance: once
j_gene: TRBJ1-6

CDR3aa: CASSPGRGQPISGANVLTF
CDR3nt: TGCGCCAGCAGCCCAGGAAGGGGACAGCCTATCTCTGGGGCCAACGTCCTGACTTTC
d_gene: TRBD1
v_gene: TRBV5-1
abundance: .
j_gene: TRBJ2-6

CDR3aa: CASSLVVADTQYF
CDR3nt: TGTGCCAGCAGCTTAGTCGTAGCAGATACGCAGTATTTT
d_gene: .
v_gene: TRBV7-9
abundance: .
j_gene: TRBJ2-3

CDR3aa: CASSPAAGNQPQHF
CDR3nt: TGTGCCAGCTCACCGGCGGCAGGGAATCAGCCCCAGCATTTT
d_gene: .
v_gene: TRBV18
abundance: .
j_gene: TRBJ1-5

CDR3aa: CASSTQGDQPQHF
CDR3nt: TGTGCCAGTAGTACGCAGGGTGATCAGCCCCAGCATTTT
d_gene: .
v_gene: TRBV19
abundance: .
j_gene: TRBJ1-5

CDR3aa: CASSKQVVVAEAFF
CDR3nt: TGTGCCAGCAGCAAACAGGTTGTCGTCGCTGAAGCTTTCTTT
d_gene: .
v_gene: TRBV11-2
abundance: .
j_gene: TRBJ1-1

CDR3aa: CASSQVAGVQETQYF
CDR3nt: TGTGCCAGCAGCCAAGTGGCGGGGGTGCAAGAGACCCAGTACTTC
d_gene: TRBD2
v_gene: TRBV4-2
abundance: .
j_gene: TRBJ2-5

CDR3aa: CATSRRQGNQPQHF
CDR3nt: TGTGCCACCAGCAGACGACAGGGGAATCAGCCCCAGCATTTT
d_gene: TRBD1
v_gene: TRBV15
abundance: .
j_gene: TRBJ1-5

CDR3aa: CASSERTGNSPLHF
CDR3nt: TGTGCCAGCAGCGAACGGACAGGAAATTCACCCCTCCACTTT
d_gene: TRBD1
v_gene: TRBV13
abundance: few
j_gene: TRBJ1-6

CDR3aa: CASSEWLQETQYF
CDR3nt: TGTGCCAGCAGTGAATGGCTGCAAGAGACCCAGTACTTC
d_gene: .
v_gene: TRBV2
abundance: .
j_gene: TRBJ2-5

CDR3aa: CASSISGGQYNEQFF
CDR3nt: TGTGCCAGCAGTATAAGCGGGGGCCAATACAATGAGCAGTTCTTC
d_gene: TRBD2
v_gene: TRBV2
abundance: .
j_gene: TRBJ2-1

CDR3aa: CASSLGQHDTDTQYF
CDR3nt: TGTGCCAGCAGCTTGGGACAGCACGATACAGATACGCAGTATTTT
d_gene: .
v_gene: TRBV5-4
abundance: .
j_gene: TRBJ2-3

CDR3aa: CAWSVMSGFGGYTF
CDR3nt: TGTGCCTGGAGTGTAATGTCCGGGTTTGGCGGCTACACCTTC
d_gene: .
v_gene: TRBV30
abundance: .
j_gene: TRBJ1-2

CDR3aa: CASSSRDRERPYEQYF
CDR3nt: TGTGCCAGCAGCTCGCGGGACAGGGAAAGACCCTACGAGCAGTACTTC
d_gene: TRBD1
v_gene: TRBV11-1
abundance: .
j_gene: TRBJ2-7

CDR3aa: CASSLALQGSTEAFF
CDR3nt: TGTGCCAGCAGCTTAGCGCTCCAGGGCTCCACTGAAGCTTTCTTT
d_gene: .
v_gene: TRBV7-9
abundance: .
j_gene: TRBJ1-1

CDR3aa: CASGLDRPRVGLSSYNEQFF
CDR3nt: TGTGCTAGTGGTTTGGACAGGCCTAGGGTAGGCCTTAGCTCCTACAATGAGCAGTTCTTC
d_gene: .
v_gene: TRBV12-5
abundance: .
j_gene: TRBJ2-1

CDR3aa: CASSQGPGWGDNSPLHF
CDR3nt: TGCGCCAGCAGCCAAGGCCCCGGGTGGGGCGATAATTCACCCCTCCACTTT
d_gene: .
v_gene: TRBV4-1
abundance: .
j_gene: TRBJ1-6

CDR3aa: CASSPTRQPNTEAFF
CDR3nt: TGTGCCAGCTCACCTACCCGACAGCCGAACACTGAAGCTTTCTTT
d_gene: .
v_gene: TRBV18
abundance: .
j_gene: TRBJ1-1

CDR3aa: CASSLGAPSNQPQHF
CDR3nt: TGTGCCAGCAGCTTAGGTGCGCCGAGCAATCAGCCCCAGCATTTT
d_gene: .
v_gene: TRBV7-8
abundance: .
j_gene: TRBJ1-5

CDR3aa: CASSFYSGVGWGYTF
CDR3nt: TGTGCCAGCAGCTTCTACTCAGGGGTTGGTTGGGGCTACACCTTC
d_gene: .
v_gene: TRBV6-5
abundance: .
j_gene: TRBJ1-2

CDR3aa: CASSEEEAGYEKLFF
CDR3nt: TGTGCCAGCAGTGAAGAAGAGGCTGGGTATGAAAAACTGTTTTTT
d_gene: .
v_gene: TRBV2
abundance: few
j_gene: TRBJ1-4

CDR3aa: CASSHPVRQETQYF
CDR3nt: TGCGCCAGCAGCCACCCGGTTCGCCAAGAGACCCAGTACTTC
d_gene: .
v_gene: TRBV4-1
abundance: .
j_gene: TRBJ2-5

CDR3aa: CASSRRLAGGVTDTQYF
CDR3nt: TGTGCCAGCAGTCGAAGACTAGCGGGGGGGGTCACAGATACGCAGTATTTT
d_gene: TRBD2
v_gene: TRBV7-2
abundance: .
j_gene: TRBJ2-3

CDR3aa: CAWISQKDTQYF
CDR3nt: TGTGCCTGGATCTCACAGAAAGATACGCAGTATTTT
d_gene: .
v_gene: TRBV30
abundance: .
j_gene: TRBJ2-3

CDR3aa: CASSGGGTDNSPLHF
CDR3nt: TGTGCCAGCAGTGGGGGGGGGACGGATAATTCACCCCTCCACTTT
d_gene: .
v_gene: TRBV27
abundance: .
j_gene: TRBJ1-6

CDR3aa: CASSYSGGEYNEQFF
CDR3nt: TGTGCCAGCAGCTATAGCGGGGGGGAGTACAATGAGCAGTTCTTC
d_gene: TRBD2
v_gene: TRBV7-2
abundance: .
j_gene: TRBJ2-1

CDR3aa: CASARGVSYEQYF
CDR3nt: TGTGCCAGCGCCCGGGGAGTTTCCTACGAGCAGTACTTC
d_gene: .
v_gene: TRBV18
abundance: .
j_gene: TRBJ2-7

CDR3aa: CASSPQGQGAGYGYTF
CDR3nt: TGTGCCAGTAGTCCCCAAGGACAGGGGGCGGGCTATGGCTACACCTTC
d_gene: TRBD1
v_gene: TRBV19
abundance: once
j_gene: TRBJ1-2

CDR3aa: CASSEGSGNRNEQFF
CDR3nt: TGCGCCAGCAGTGAGGGGAGCGGGAATCGCAATGAGCAGTTCTTC
d_gene: TRBD2
v_gene: TRBV10-1
abundance: .
j_gene: TRBJ2-1

CDR3aa: CASSRAGGQDEQYF
CDR3nt: TGTGCCAGCTCACGAGCGGGGGGGCAGGACGAGCAGTACTTC
d_gene: TRBD2
v_gene: TRBV18
abundance: .
j_gene: TRBJ2-7

CDR3aa: CASRGPSTDTQYF
CDR3nt: TGTGCCAGCAGGGGCCCAAGCACAGATACGCAGTATTTT
d_gene: .
v_gene: TRBV9
abundance: .
j_gene: TRBJ2-3

CDR3aa: CASRLSPLGRTEAFF
CDR3nt: TGTGCCAGCAGGCTAAGTCCACTGGGGCGAACTGAAGCTTTCTTT
d_gene: .
v_gene: TRBV27
abundance: .
j_gene: TRBJ1-1